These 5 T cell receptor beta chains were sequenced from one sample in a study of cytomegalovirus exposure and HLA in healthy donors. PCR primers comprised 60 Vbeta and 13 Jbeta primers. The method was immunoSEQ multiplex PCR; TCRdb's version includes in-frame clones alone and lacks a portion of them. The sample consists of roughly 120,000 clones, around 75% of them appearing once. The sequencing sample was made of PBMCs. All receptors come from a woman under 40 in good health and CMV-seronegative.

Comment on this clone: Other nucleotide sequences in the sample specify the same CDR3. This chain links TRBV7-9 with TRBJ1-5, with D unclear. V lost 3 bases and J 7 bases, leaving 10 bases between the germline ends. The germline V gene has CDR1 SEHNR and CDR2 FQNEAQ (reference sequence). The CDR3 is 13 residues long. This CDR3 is CASSFGGGQPQHF. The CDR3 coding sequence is TGTGCCAGCAGCTTTGGAGGAGGCCAGCCCCAGCATTTT.

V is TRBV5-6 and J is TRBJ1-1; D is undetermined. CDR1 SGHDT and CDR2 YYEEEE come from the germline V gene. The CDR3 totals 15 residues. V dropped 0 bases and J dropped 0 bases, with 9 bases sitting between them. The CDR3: CASSLAGSMNTEAFF. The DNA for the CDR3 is TGTGCCAGCAGCTTGGCCGGTTCCATGAACACTGAAGCTTTCTTT. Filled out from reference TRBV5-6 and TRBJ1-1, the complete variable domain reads DAGVTQSPTHLIKTRGQQVTLRCSPKSGHDTVSWYQQALGQGPQFIFQYYEEEERQRGNFPDRFSGHQFPNYSSELNVNALLLGDSALYLCASSLAGSMNTEAFFGQGTRLTVV.

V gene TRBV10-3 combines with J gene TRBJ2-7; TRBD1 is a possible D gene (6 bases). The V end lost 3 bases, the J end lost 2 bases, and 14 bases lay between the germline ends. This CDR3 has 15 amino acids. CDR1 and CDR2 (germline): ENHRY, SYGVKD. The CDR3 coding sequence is TGTGCCATCAGTGATTTTACAGGGAAAACCTACGAGCAGTACTTC. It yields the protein CAISDFTGKTYEQYF.

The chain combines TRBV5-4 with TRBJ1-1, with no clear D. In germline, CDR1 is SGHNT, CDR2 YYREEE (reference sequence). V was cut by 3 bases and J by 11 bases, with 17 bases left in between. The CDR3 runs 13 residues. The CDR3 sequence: CASSSPIQEVAFF. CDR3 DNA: TGTGCCAGCAGCTCCCCTATTCAGGAGGTGGCTTTCTTT. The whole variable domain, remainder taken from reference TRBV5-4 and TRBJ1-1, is ETGVTQSPTHLIKTRGQQVTLRCSSQSGHNTVSWYQQALGQGPQFIFQYYREEENGRGNFPPRFSGLQFPNYSSELNVNALELDDSALYLCASSSPIQEVAFFGQGTRLTVV.

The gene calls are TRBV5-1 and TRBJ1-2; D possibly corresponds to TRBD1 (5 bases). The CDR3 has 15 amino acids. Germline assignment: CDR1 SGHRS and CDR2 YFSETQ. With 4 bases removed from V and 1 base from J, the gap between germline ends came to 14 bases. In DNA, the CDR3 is TGCGCCAGCAGCCTGGGGGGGGTCGGTAACTATGGCTACACCTTC. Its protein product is CASSLGGVGNYGYTF.